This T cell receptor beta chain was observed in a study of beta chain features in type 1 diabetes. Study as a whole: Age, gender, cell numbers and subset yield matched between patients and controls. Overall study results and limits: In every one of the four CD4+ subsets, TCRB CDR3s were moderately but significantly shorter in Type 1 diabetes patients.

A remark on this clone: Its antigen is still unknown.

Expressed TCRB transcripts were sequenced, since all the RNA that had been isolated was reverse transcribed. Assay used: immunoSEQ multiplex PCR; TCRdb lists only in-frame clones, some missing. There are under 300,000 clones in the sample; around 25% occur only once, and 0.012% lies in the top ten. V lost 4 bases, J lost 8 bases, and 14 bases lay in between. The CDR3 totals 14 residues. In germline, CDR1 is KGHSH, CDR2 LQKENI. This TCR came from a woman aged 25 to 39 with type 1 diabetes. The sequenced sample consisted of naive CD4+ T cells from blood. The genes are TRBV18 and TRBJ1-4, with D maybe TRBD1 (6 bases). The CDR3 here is CASSLDSWREKLFF. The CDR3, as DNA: TGTGCCAGCTCACTGGACAGCTGGAGGGAAAAACTGTTTTTT.